One and the same sample provided the 10 T cell receptor beta chains below, sequenced in a study of blood T cell repertoires in COVID-19. TCRdb's copy holds only in-frame clones and misses some; the assay was immunoSEQ multiplex PCR. The sample includes around 100,000 clones, about 89% of them seen just once. The specimen sequenced was peripheral blood. These receptors came from a human donor with active COVID-19. The donor label of this sample is uncertain.

The CDR3 nucleotides read TGTGCCATCAGTGAGTCGGAGTGGTTGGAGCTGTTTTTT. Translated, it gives CAISESEWLELFF. V usage is TRBV10-3 and J usage is TRBJ2-2, with D uncertain. CDR1 and CDR2 from the germline V gene are ENHRY and SYGVKD. V lost 0 bases, J lost 10 bases, and 9 bases lay in between. The CDR3 length is 13 residues.

The V call is TRBV5-6, the J call TRBJ2-2, with unresolved D. This CDR3 has 16 amino acids. The germline CDR1 and CDR2 sequences are SGHDT and YYEEEE. The ends were cut back, 4 bases at V and 1 base at J, with 14 bases in the middle. The CDR3 nucleotides are TGTGCCAGCAGCCAAACCTTTAGTGGGAACACCGGGGAGCTGTTTTTT. Its protein is CASSQTFSGNTGELFF.

V gene TRBV2 combines with J gene TRBJ1-3; D not certain. The CDR3 is made up of 15 amino acids. Germline values: CDR1 SNHLY, CDR2 FYNNEI. V lost 9 bases, J lost 0 bases, and 15 bases lay in between. The CDR3 region is CASIEQPRSGNTIYF. DNA for the CDR3: TGTGCCAGTATCGAACAGCCTCGCTCTGGAAACACCATATATTTT.

This sequence joins TRBV7-9 and TRBJ2-7; 11 bases fit TRBD1. CDR3 size: 16 residues. V was pared by 2 bases and J by 7 bases, with 10 bases of the junction left unmatched. Per the germline V gene, CDR1 is SEHNR and CDR2 is FQNEAQ (reference sequence). The CDR3 region has the DNA TGTGCCAGCAGCTTAACGGACAGGGGGCTTGCTGGTGAGCAGTACTTC. This gives the protein CASSLTDRGLAGEQYF.

The genes are TRBV11-2 and TRBJ2-3; a weak D match, TRBD1 (6 bases). Germline V gene lookup returns CDR1 SGHAT and CDR2 FQNNGV. V was shortened by 2 bases and J by 3 bases, with 12 bases between the two germline ends. The CDR3 spans 15 residues. The CDR3 protein is CASSLLTGRTDTQYF. The CDR3 DNA reads as TGTGCCAGCAGCTTACTAACAGGGCGAACAGATACGCAGTATTTT.

V usage is TRBV10-1 and J usage is TRBJ1-2, with 8 bases fitting TRBD1. Germline-derived CDR1 and CDR2 are WNHNN and SYGVQD (reference sequence). The CDR3 runs 13 residues. The V gene end was trimmed by 7 bases and the J gene end by 7 bases; junction bases not matched to a gene: 8. The CDR3 coding sequence is TGCGCCAGCACCCACAGGGGGTTTAGTGGCTACACCTTC. Translating it yields CASTHRGFSGYTF.

This clone was observed a single time. V usage is TRBV27 and J usage is TRBJ1-4; D is uncertain. Looked up from germline, CDR1 is MNHEY and CDR2 is SMNVEV (reference sequence). The CDR3 sequence is 12 residues long. The V gene lost 3 bases and the J gene lost 10 bases, with 9 bases spanning the gap. The CDR3 coding sequence is TGTGCCAGCAGTTTGAGGGTTCTAAAACTGTTTTTT. Its translation: CASSLRVLKLFF.

This clone was observed a handful of times. The chain joins TRBV6-5 to TRBJ2-7; 9 bases agree with TRBD1. Trimming removed 2 bases from V and 1 base from J; junction bases left unmatched: 6. The CDR3 runs to 16 residues. Looked up from germline, CDR1 is MNHEY and CDR2 is SVGAGI. CDR3: CASSYTGTGFSYEQYF. CDR3 nucleotide sequence: TGTGCCAGCAGTTACACCGGGACAGGGTTTTCCTACGAGCAGTACTTC.

The V call is TRBV6-2 or TRBV6-3, the J call TRBJ2-5; tentatively, D is TRBD1 (7 bases). Looked up from germline, CDR1 is MNHEY and CDR2 is SVGEGT. The CDR3 is made up of 14 amino acids. V gave up 3 bases and J gave up 8 bases, with 16 bases separating them. As DNA, the CDR3 is TGTGCCAGCAGTTATGCAGGGGGGAGTGGAACCCAGTACTTC. It encodes CASSYAGGSGTQYF.

The rearrangement uses TRBV9 and TRBJ2-7; D possibly corresponds to TRBD2 (6 bases). The CDR3 sequence is 15 residues long. Trimming shortened V by 4 bases and J by 2 bases, and 16 bases separated the two germline ends. Germline V CDR1 and CDR2: SGDLS, YYNGEE. CDR3 bases: TGTGCCAGCAGCCCCTACCAGGAGGGGACCTACGAGCAGTACTTC. Its translation is CASSPYQEGTYEQYF. The full variable domain, rest sourced from reference TRBV9 and TRBJ2-7, is DSGVTQTPKHLITATGQRVTLRCSPRSGDLSVYWYQQSLDQGLQFLIQYYNGEERAKGNILERFSAQQFPDLHSELNLSSLELGDSALYFCASSPYQEGTYEQYFGPGTRLTVT.